A single TCR beta chain is shown here with its context. This clone's antigen is unknown. Base qualities are not provided; no much larger clone lies one nucleotide away. Thawed PBMCs were FACS-sorted into unstimulated Tregs (CD4+CD25+CD127-), CD4+ non-Tregs (CD4+CD25-), CD4 cells and CD8 cells. Healthy control blood was obtained either as purchased buffy coats or from healthy volunteers. Healthy control blood was processed by Ficoll density gradient to PBMCs and cryopreserved; patient PBMCs were collected before and after transplant. Compared with germline, V lacks 2 bases and J lacks 5 bases; bases without a gene match: 3. For CDR1 and CDR2, the germline V gene lists SGHVS and FQNEAQ. CDR3 length: 14 amino acids, cysteine to phenylalanine. The retained sequence is limited to the CDR3, 42 bases, with the frame set at the first base. This sample is drawn from a study of Tregs in tolerant kidney transplant recipients (dated by TCRdb to the late 2010s). Some background on the complete study: TCRbeta sequencing was used in the study to identify donor-specific regulatory T cells before combined kidney and bone marrow transplantation, and the identified cells were then tracked after transplant. In a few healthy controls, several methods of expanding Tregs specific for an allogeneic donor were compared by TCRbeta repertoire sequencing.

Genomic DNA was extracted from sorted cells with the QIAGEN DNeasy Blood and Tissue Kit for TCRbeta CDR3 sequencing. High-throughput TCRbeta CDR3 sequencing, including PCR amplification with bias correction and internal controls, was performed commercially through immunoSEQ. In the original analysis: A unique productive TCRbeta sequence was defined by the CDR3 nucleotide sequence when primers matched, and otherwise by the CDR3 amino acid sequence together with the Vbeta and Jbeta genes. Sorting error was corrected by removing sequences shared between sorted populations at a frequency ratio of 2:1 or less, and the remaining shared sequences were assigned to the higher population. A sequence counted as donor-reactive if, in CFSE-low cells, the sequence had a frequency of at least 0.01% and was expanded at least 5-fold compared with unstimulated cells. Jensen-Shannon divergence calculated on the top 100 TCRbeta sequences ranked by frequency was used to measure repertoire divergence. When a sample had multiple sequencing runs, each run was corrected for sorting error separately and the runs were then pooled. The immuneACCESS repertoire file appears here via TCRdb, limited to in-frame rearrangements. These files lack a portion of the clones; in checked studies, under half of the deficit traces to unresolved V genes, and the cause of the others is not known. For V, J and clone size, that table is used; D and trimming come from the DNA. The sample records just over 15,000 clones, more than 90% of which are singletons. The top ten hold 13% of the sample.

Overall study outcomes, separate from this receptor: Expanding Tregs with activated donor B cells appeared to identify the most biologically relevant and donor-specific TCRbeta repertoire. The study was constrained by small patient numbers, and validation of the findings is required in larger populations and under other immunosuppression protocols. Although technical replication error seemed to be minimal, the question of biological reproducibility was not addressed directly.

The rearranged chain carries TRBV7-8 and TRBJ2-1, and TRBD2 matches 7 of the central bases. The sequenced sample consisted of CD8+ T cells from blood. The sequence derives from a human donor in good health. This receptor has the CDR3 CASSLLADHNEQFF. The nucleotides read TGTGCCAGCAGCTTACTAGCGGATCACAATGAGCAGTTCTTC.